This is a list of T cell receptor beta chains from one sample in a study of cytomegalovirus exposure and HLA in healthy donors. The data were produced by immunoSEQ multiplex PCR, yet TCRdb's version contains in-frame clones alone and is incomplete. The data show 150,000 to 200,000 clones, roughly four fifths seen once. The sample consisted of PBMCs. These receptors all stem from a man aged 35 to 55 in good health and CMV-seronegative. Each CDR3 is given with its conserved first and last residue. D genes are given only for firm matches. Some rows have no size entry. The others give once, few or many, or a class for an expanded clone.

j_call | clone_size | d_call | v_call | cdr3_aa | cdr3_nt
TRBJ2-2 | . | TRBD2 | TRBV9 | CASSARLAGGTGELFF | TGTGCCAGCAGCGCCAGACTAGCGGGAGGGACCGGGGAGCTGTTTTTT
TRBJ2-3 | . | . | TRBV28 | CASSLGERKLYTDTQYF | TGTGCCAGCAGTTTAGGCGAACGAAAACTATACACAGATACGCAGTATTTT
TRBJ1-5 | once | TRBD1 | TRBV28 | CASSLTGGLNQPQHF | TGTGCCAGCAGCCTCACAGGGGGTCTCAATCAGCCCCAGCATTTT
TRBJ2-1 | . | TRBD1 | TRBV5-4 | CASSTTGGRNEQFF | TGTGCCAGCAGCACGACAGGGGGCAGGAATGAGCAGTTCTTC
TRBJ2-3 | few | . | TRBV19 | CASATLNGDTQYF | TGTGCCAGTGCTACCCTCAATGGAGATACGCAGTATTTT
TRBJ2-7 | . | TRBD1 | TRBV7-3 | CASSTTGESHEQYF | TGTGCCAGCAGCACGACAGGGGAATCCCACGAGCAGTACTTC
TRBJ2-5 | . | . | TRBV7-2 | CASSLTLMLGETQYF | TGTGCCAGCAGCTTAACCCTCATGCTAGGAGAGACCCAGTACTTC
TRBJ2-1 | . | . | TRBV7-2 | CASSASLGASYNEQFF | TGTGCCAGCAGCGCCTCCTTAGGGGCGAGCTACAATGAGCAGTTCTTC
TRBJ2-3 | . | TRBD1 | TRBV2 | CASSTGPGTGGADTQYF | TGTGCCAGCAGTACGGGGCCCGGGACAGGGGGGGCAGATACGCAGTATTTT
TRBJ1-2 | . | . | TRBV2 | CASRMGAAIYGYTF | TGTGCCAGCAGGATGGGGGCCGCTATCTATGGCTACACCTTC
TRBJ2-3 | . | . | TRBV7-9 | CSSSYIVRLFSGSTDTQYF | TGTTCCAGCAGCTATATCGTTCGGTTGTTTAGCGGCAGCACAGATACGCAGTATTTT
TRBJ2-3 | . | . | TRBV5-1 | CASSLERATDTQYF | TGCGCCAGCAGCTTGGAGAGGGCGACAGATACGCAGTATTTT
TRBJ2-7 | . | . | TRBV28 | CASSSQSRGKDEQYF | TGTGCCAGCAGTTCCCAGAGCAGGGGAAAGGACGAGCAGTACTTC
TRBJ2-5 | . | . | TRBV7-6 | CASSSVIGSRETQYF | TGTGCCAGCAGTTCGGTCATCGGGAGTCGTGAGACCCAGTACTTC
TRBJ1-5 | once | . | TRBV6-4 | CASSDSPRSGDQPQHF | TGTGCCAGCAGTGACTCGCCCCGGAGCGGGGATCAGCCCCAGCATTTT
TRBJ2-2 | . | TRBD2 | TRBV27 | CASATTGLNTGELFF | TGTGCCAGCGCTACTACGGGACTAAACACCGGGGAGCTGTTTTTT
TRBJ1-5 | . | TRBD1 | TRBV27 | CASSPDRGPQPQHF | TGTGCCAGCAGTCCCGACAGGGGCCCTCAGCCCCAGCATTTT
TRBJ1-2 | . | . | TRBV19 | CASTYTNRAIYGYTF | TGTGCCAGTACCTACACGAACAGGGCTATCTATGGCTACACCTTC
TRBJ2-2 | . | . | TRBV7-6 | CAARAETNTGELFF | TGTGCTGCGAGGGCGGAAACGAACACCGGGGAGCTGTTTTTT
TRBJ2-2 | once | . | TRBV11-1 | CASSSRTNTGELFF | TGTGCCAGCAGCTCCAGGACAAACACCGGGGAGCTGTTTTTT
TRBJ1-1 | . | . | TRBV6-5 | CASSSPEEHEAFF | TGTGCCAGCAGTTCCCCCGAAGAACATGAAGCTTTCTTT
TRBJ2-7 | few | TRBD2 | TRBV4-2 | CASSQGGTSVEQYF | TGTGCCAGCAGCCAGGGTGGGACTAGCGTAGAGCAGTACTTC
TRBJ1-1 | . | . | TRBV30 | CAWSVSDREAFF | TGTGCCTGGAGTGTCTCCGACAGGGAAGCTTTCTTT
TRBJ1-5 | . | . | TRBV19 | CASSTQGIDQPQHF | TGTGCCAGTAGTACCCAGGGGATTGATCAGCCCCAGCATTTT
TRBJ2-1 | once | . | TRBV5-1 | CASSGGASYNEQFF | TGCGCCAGCAGCGGCGGAGCTTCCTACAATGAGCAGTTCTTC
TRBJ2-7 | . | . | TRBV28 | CASSPGGSASSYEQYF | TGTGCCAGCAGTCCTGGAGGTAGTGCAAGCTCCTACGAGCAGTACTTC
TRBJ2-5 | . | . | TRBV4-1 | CASSHWRWETQYF | TGCGCCAGCAGCCACTGGAGGTGGGAGACCCAGTACTTC
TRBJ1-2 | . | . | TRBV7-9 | CSIIKGPRTANYGYTF | TGTTCCATTATCAAGGGTCCTAGGACAGCGAACTATGGCTACACCTTC
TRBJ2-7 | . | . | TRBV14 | CASSRLSTVRPYEQYF | TGTGCCAGCAGTCGATTATCGACAGTGCGACCCTACGAGCAGTACTTC
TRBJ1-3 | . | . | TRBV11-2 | CASSLGSPGEYSIYF | TGTGCCAGCAGCTTAGGGAGCCCAGGGGAGTACTCCATATATTTT
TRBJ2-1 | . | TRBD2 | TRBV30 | CAWSGGLAASSYNEQFF | TGTGCCTGGAGTGGAGGGCTAGCGGCAAGCTCCTACAATGAGCAGTTCTTC
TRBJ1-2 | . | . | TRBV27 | CASSPRQVRYGYTF | TGTGCCAGCAGCCCCCGCCAGGTCCGCTATGGCTACACCTTC
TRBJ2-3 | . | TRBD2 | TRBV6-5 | CASSYGSSGFTDTQYF | TGTGCCAGCAGTTACGGGTCTAGCGGGTTCACAGATACGCAGTATTTT
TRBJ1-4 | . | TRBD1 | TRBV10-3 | CAISGTGWTEKLFF | TGTGCCATCAGTGGGACAGGGTGGACGGAAAAACTGTTTTTT
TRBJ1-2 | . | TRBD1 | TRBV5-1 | CASSFGQGANYGYTF | TGCGCCAGCAGCTTCGGACAGGGCGCTAACTATGGCTACACCTTC
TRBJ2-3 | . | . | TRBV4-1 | CASSQLGERTDTQYF | TGCGCCAGCAGCCAACTGGGAGAGCGCACAGATACGCAGTATTTT
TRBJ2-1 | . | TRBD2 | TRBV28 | CASRAGTSGLLEQFF | TGTGCCAGCAGGGCCGGGACTAGCGGACTCCTGGAGCAGTTCTTC
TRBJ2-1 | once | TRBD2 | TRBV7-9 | CASSRWTSGSNEQFF | TGTGCCAGCAGCCGCTGGACTAGCGGGAGCAATGAGCAGTTCTTC
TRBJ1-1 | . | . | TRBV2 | CASSLRQTAEAFF | TGTGCCAGCAGTCTTCGACAAACGGCTGAAGCTTTCTTT
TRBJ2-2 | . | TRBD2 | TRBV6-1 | CASSVRGGQSGELFF | TGTGCCAGCAGTGTACGGGGGGGGCAGTCCGGGGAGCTGTTTTTT
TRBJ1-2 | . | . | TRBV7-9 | CASSLSGGGYTF | TGTGCCAGCAGCCTATCTGGGGGCGGCTACACCTTC
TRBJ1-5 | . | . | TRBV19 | CASSIYPPGGGNQPQHF | TGTGCCAGTAGTATATACCCCCCGGGCGGGGGCAATCAGCCCCAGCATTTT
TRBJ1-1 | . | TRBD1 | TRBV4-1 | CASSRDGQGDTEAFF | TGCGCCAGCAGCCGAGACGGACAGGGAGACACTGAAGCTTTCTTT
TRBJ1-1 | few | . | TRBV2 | CASSSERDTEAFF | TGTGCCAGCAGTTCGGAGCGGGACACTGAAGCTTTCTTT
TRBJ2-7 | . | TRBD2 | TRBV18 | CASSPQREAGEQYF | TGTGCCAGCTCACCCCAACGGGAGGCGGGGGAGCAGTACTTC
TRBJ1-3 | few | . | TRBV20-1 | CSASQRNTIYF | TGCAGTGCTTCACAACGAAACACCATATATTTT
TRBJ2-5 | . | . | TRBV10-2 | CASSTTTGMAGNEQYF | TGCGCCAGCAGCACGACGACAGGGATGGCGGGGAATGAGCAGTACTTC
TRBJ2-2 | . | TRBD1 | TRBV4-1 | CASSRTQGSTGELFF | TGCGCCAGCAGCCGTACACAGGGGAGCACCGGGGAGCTGTTTTTT
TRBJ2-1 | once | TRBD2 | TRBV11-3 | CASSLMASGTHEQFF | TGTGCCAGCAGCTTAATGGCTAGCGGGACCCATGAGCAGTTCTTC
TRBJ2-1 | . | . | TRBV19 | CASSTWREQFF | TGTGCCAGTAGTACATGGAGGGAGCAGTTCTTC
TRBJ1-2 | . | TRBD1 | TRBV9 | CASSIPGTGPYGYTF | TGTGCCAGCAGCATCCCCGGGACAGGGCCTTATGGCTACACCTTC
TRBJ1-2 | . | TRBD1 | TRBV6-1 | CASTQGGTGTTSPTF | TGTGCCAGCACCCAAGGGGGGACAGGGACCACTTCCCCCACCTTC